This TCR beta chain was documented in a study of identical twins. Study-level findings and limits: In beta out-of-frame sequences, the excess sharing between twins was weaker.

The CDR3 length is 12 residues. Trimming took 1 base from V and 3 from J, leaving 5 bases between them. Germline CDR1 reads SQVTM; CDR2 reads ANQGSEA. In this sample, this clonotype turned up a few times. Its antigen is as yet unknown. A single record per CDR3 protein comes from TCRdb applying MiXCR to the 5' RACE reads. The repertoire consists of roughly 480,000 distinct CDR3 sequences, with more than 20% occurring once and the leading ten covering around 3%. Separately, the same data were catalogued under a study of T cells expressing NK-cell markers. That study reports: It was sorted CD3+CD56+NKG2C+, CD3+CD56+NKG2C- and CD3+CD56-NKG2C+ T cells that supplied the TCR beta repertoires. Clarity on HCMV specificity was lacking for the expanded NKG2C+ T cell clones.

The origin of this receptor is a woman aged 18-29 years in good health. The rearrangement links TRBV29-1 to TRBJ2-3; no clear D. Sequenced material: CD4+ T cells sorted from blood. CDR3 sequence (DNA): TGCAGCGTTGAAGGTCAGACAGATACGCAGTATTTT. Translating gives CSVEGQTDTQYF.